These T cell receptor beta chains were read from a single sample in a study of shared clonotypes between healthy human individuals. Sequencing was performed with immunoSEQ multiplex PCR; in TCRdb, only in-frame clones are kept and a portion is missing. The top ten hold around 11% of the sample, which has hundreds of thousands of clones, roughly three quarters seen once. The sequencing input was PBMCs. The receptors were gathered from a woman in her thirties or forties in good health. Some clones in this sample may be carry-over from other donors' samples. Both conserved end residues are part of each CDR3. Fields, in order: J gene, V gene, CDR3 protein.

>TRBJ1-1|TRBV7-9
CASSSQGAEAFF
>TRBJ2-7|TRBV2
CASSEVPQGLQYF
>TRBJ2-7|TRBV30
CAWSVGLNSYEQYF
>TRBJ2-4|TRBV7-3
CASSPRQGGMAKNIQYF
>TRBJ2-1|TRBV6-1
CASSESSRSYNEQFF
>TRBJ2-7|TRBV28
CASSLRGSGYEQYF
>TRBJ2-3|TRBV4-1
CASSQLGNPTDTQYF
>TRBJ1-2|TRBV30
CAWSDGYGYTF
>TRBJ2-1|TRBV4-1
CASSPDREIYNEQFF
>TRBJ2-1|TRBV25-1
CPSPRLAGDTYEQFF
>TRBJ2-1|TRBV6-1
CASSLGPSSYNEQFF
>TRBJ2-2|TRBV10-3
CAISAERELNTGELFF
>TRBJ2-7|TRBV27
CATWTSGSIGSYEQYF
>TRBJ2-7|TRBV19
CASSPWTGAEGEQYF
>TRBJ2-7|TRBV7-3
CASSTTVVAAAFEQYF
>TRBJ2-2|TRBV7-3
CASSFGSGGVGELFF
>TRBJ1-4|TRBV30
CAWSASSNEKLFF
>TRBJ1-2|TRBV5-1
CASKPGGDYGYTF
>TRBJ2-1|TRBV4-2
CASSQETGYNEQFF
>TRBJ2-7|TRBV29-1
CSVMVYEQYF
>TRBJ1-2|TRBV30
CAWADHYGYTF
>TRBJ2-3|TRBV4-3
CASSPDRATDTQYF
>TRBJ2-1|TRBV5-5
CASSAYRELSYNEQFF
>TRBJ2-2|TRBV28
CASSVRGSVSGELFF
>TRBJ1-4|TRBV5-1
CASSPSGGREKLFF
>TRBJ1-3|TRBV6-5
CASSYGRTRGNTIYF
>TRBJ2-1|TRBV19
CASSEYSYNEQFF
>TRBJ2-7|TRBV30
CAWSPGGQGQYF
>TRBJ2-7|TRBV7-2
CASSLTGPPATYEQYF
>TRBJ2-7|TRBV19
CASDGGYEQYF
>TRBJ2-7|TRBV5-1
CASSLTMGLAVYEQYF
>TRBJ2-3|TRBV5-6
CASSTTGPDTQYF
>TRBJ2-1|TRBV7-9
CASSVRGLAGANEQFF
>TRBJ2-4|TRBV10-2
CASSAGTSGRGAVQYF
>TRBJ1-5|TRBV19
CASSTDREGNQPQHF
>TRBJ1-1|TRBV7-8
CASSLRPLIYQAENTEAFF
>TRBJ2-7|TRBV7-8
CASSQGLDYEQYF
>TRBJ2-7|TRBV2
CASSEYPGGGEQYF